The source of this T cell receptor (beta chain) is a study of blood T cells in healthy people across ages. Using a J-beta primer mix together with a sample-barcoded 5' primer, a second PCR was run for about 6 to 12 cycles. One entry per CDR3 protein, called by TCRdb with MiXCR from the 5' RACE reads. The profile shows approximately 1,000,000 distinct CDR3 sequences, around 45% of them singletons. This clonotype came up once. The CDR3 contains 15 residues. Germline lookup yields CDR1 DFQATT and CDR2 SNEGSKA (reference sequence). The specimen was blood. The rearrangement joins TRBV20-1 to TRBJ2-7, with a tentative D call TRBD2 (7 bases). Matching the DNA end better, TRBJ2-5 makes the J call doubtful. The TCR sequence derives from an older woman in good health. CDR3 residues: CSARGASGFQETQYF. The CDR3 bases are TGCAGTGCTAGGGGGGCTAGCGGCTTCCAAGAGACCCAGTACTTC.